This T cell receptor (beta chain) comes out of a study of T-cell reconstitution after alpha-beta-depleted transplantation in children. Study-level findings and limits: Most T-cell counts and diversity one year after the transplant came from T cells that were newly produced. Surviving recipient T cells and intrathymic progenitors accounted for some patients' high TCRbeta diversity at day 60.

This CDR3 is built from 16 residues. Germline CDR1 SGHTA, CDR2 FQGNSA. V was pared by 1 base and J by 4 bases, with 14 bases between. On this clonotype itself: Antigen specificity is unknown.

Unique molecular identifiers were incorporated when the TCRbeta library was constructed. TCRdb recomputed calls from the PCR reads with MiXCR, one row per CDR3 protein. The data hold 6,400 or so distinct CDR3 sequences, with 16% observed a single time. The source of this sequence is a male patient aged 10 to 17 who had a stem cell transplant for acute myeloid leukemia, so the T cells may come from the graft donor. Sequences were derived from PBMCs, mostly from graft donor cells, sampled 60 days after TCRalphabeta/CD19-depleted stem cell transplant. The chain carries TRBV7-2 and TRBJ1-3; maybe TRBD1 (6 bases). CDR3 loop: CASSLEYGGPGNTIYF. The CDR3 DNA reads TGTGCCAGCAGCTTAGAGTACGGGGGGCCGGGAAACACCATATATTTT.